A selection of T cell receptor beta chains follows, all from one sample in a study of shared clonotypes between healthy human individuals. Using immunoSEQ multiplex PCR, the repertoire was profiled, and TCRdb retains in-frame clones only, with some absent. Counted here are some 2,000,000 clones, approximately 94% occurring once; the ten biggest clones make up 1% to 1.3%. The sample comprised naive CD8+ T cells sorted from blood. The receptors shown here come from a young man in good health. Both conserved end residues are part of each CDR3. A D gene is named only where the DNA matches it firmly. Clone size is not always given. Where it is, it says once, few, many or a class for expanded clones.

V gene	J gene	clone size	D gene	CDR3 protein	CDR3 DNA
TRBV6-5	TRBJ2-3	NA	NA	CASSYSTAYDTQYF	TGTGCCAGCAGTTACTCGACGGCGTACGATACGCAGTATTTT
TRBV4-3	TRBJ2-7	NA	NA	CASSQDVRKGTYEQYF	TGCGCCAGCAGCCAAGACGTCCGCAAGGGGACCTACGAGCAGTACTTC
TRBV4-1	TRBJ2-2	NA	NA	CATTVAGTFGGTGELFF	TGCGCCACCACGGTTGCAGGGACGTTTGGGGGCACCGGGGAGCTGTTTTTT
TRBV28	TRBJ1-4	NA	TRBD1	CASSPRTGLNEKLFF	TGTGCCAGCAGCCCCAGGACAGGGCTTAATGAAAAACTGTTTTTT
TRBV5-4	TRBJ2-1	NA	TRBD2	CASSPTSGEYNEQFF	TGTGCCAGCAGCCCGACTAGCGGGGAATACAATGAGCAGTTCTTC
TRBV12-5	TRBJ1-6	once	NA	CASALGAAYNSPLHF	TGTGCTAGTGCCCTCGGGGCCGCTTATAATTCACCCCTCCACTTT
TRBV27	TRBJ2-7	NA	TRBD1	CASSLSSGTVTYEQYF	TGTGCCAGCAGTTTATCTTCCGGGACAGTAACCTACGAGCAGTACTTC
TRBV29-1	TRBJ2-7	NA	TRBD2	CSVGGTALEQYF	TGCAGCGTGGGGGGGACGGCGCTCGAGCAGTACTTC
TRBV27	TRBJ2-3	NA	NA	CASSLMSPLGTDTQYF	TGTGCCAGCAGCCTCATGAGTCCCCTCGGCACAGATACGCAGTATTTT
TRBV4-1	TRBJ1-5	NA	NA	CASSQTQVINSNQPQHF	TGCGCCAGCAGCCAAACACAGGTTATCAATAGCAATCAGCCCCAGCATTTT
TRBV28	TRBJ2-1	NA	NA	CASSPSWYVSSYNEQFF	TGTGCCAGCAGTCCCAGTTGGTATGTGAGCTCCTACAATGAGCAGTTCTTC
TRBV7-9	TRBJ2-3	NA	NA	CASSLSPGVYTDTQYF	TGTGCCAGCAGCTTATCGCCGGGGGTATACACAGATACGCAGTATTTT
TRBV10-2	TRBJ2-7	NA	TRBD2	CASSESIWSSGTPYEQYF	TGCGCCAGCAGTGAGTCGATTTGGTCTAGCGGCACCCCCTACGAGCAGTACTTC
TRBV28	TRBJ1-4	NA	NA	CASSLTGLAEKLFF	TGTGCCAGCAGCCTCACTGGGCTTGCGGAAAAACTGTTTTTT
TRBV7-3	TRBJ2-3	NA	TRBD2	CASSLVGASGEATDTQYF	TGTGCCAGCAGCTTGGTCGGGGCTAGCGGGGAGGCCACAGATACGCAGTATTTT
TRBV9	TRBJ2-5	NA	TRBD2	CASSLEGLATETQYF	TGTGCCAGCAGCCTCGAGGGACTAGCCACGGAGACCCAGTACTTC
TRBV7-9	TRBJ2-1	NA	NA	CASSLAQGTYNEQFF	TGTGCCAGCAGCTTAGCCCAGGGCACCTACAATGAGCAGTTCTTC
TRBV7-3	TRBJ2-1	NA	TRBD2	CASSDTSGAYNEQFF	TGTGCCAGCAGCGATACTAGCGGGGCCTACAATGAGCAGTTCTTC
TRBV2	TRBJ2-5	NA	NA	CASSEMLTGETQYF	TGTGCCAGCAGTGAAATGCTTACAGGAGAGACCCAGTACTTC
TRBV7-9	TRBJ2-1	NA	TRBD2	CASSPGLAGVYNEQFF	TGTGCCAGCAGCCCAGGACTAGCGGGCGTATACAATGAGCAGTTCTTC
TRBV7-9	TRBJ1-1	few	NA	CASSKQNTEAFF	TGTGCCAGCAGCAAACAGAACACTGAAGCTTTCTTT